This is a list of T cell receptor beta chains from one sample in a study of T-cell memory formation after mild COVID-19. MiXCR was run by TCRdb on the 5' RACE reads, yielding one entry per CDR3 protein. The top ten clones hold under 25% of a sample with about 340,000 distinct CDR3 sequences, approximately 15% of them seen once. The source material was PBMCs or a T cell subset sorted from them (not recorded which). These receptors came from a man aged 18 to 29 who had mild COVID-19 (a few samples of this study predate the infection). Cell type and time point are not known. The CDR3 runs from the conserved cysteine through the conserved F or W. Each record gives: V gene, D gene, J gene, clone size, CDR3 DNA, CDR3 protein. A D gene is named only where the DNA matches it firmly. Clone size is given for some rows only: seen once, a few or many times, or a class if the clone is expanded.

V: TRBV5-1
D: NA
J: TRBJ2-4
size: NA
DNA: TGCGCCAGCAGCTTGGCCATGGGACTAGCCAAAAACATTCAGTACTTC
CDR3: CASSLAMGLAKNIQYF

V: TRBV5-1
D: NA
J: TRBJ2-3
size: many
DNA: TGCGCCAGCAGCCCGGGGGGCCTCACAGATACGCAGTATTTT
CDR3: CASSPGGLTDTQYF

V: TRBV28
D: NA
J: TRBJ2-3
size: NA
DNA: TGTGCCAGCGACAGGTCTTTACCCACAGATACGCAGTATTTT
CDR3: CASDRSLPTDTQYF

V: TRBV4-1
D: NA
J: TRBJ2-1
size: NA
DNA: TGCGCCAGCAGCATAGGACACAGCTCCTACAATGAGCAGTTCTTC
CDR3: CASSIGHSSYNEQFF

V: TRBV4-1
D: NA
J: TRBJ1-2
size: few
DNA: TGCGCCAGCAGCCGTCCTTTGGAACAGGGAGTTGGCTACACCTTC
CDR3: CASSRPLEQGVGYTF

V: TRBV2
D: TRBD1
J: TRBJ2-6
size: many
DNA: TGTGCCAGCAGTGAGGGACAGGGGCCTGGGGCCAACGTCCTGACTTTC
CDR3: CASSEGQGPGANVLTF

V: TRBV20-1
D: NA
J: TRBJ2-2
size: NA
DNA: TGCAGTGCTAGTAGCCGGGTTGGGGAGCTGTTTTTT
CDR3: CSASSRVGELFF

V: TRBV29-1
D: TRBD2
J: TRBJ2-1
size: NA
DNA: TGCAGCGTTGAAGAACTAGCGGGGCAGCAGTTCTTC
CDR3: CSVEELAGQQFF

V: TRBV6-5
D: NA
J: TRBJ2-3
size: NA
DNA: TGTGCCAGCGTGGGGGCAGAGCCCGATACGCAGTATTTT
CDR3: CASVGAEPDTQYF

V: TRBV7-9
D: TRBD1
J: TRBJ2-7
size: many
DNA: TGTGCCAGCACGCTCCTTTTGGGACAGGGAAGCTACGAGCAGTACTTC
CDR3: CASTLLLGQGSYEQYF

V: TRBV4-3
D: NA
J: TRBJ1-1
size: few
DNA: TGCGCCAGCAGCCAAAATACCGGGATACGTCCTGAAGCTTTCTTT
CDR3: CASSQNTGIRPEAFF

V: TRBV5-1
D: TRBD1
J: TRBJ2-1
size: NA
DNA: TGCGCCAGCAGCAAGAGCGGACAGGGTTACAATGAGCAGTTCTTC
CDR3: CASSKSGQGYNEQFF

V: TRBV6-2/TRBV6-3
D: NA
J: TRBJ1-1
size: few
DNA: TGTGCCAGCAGTTACCCCAGGCACAGGGCTGAAGCTTTCTTT
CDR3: CASSYPRHRAEAFF

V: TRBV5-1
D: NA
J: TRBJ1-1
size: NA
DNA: TGCGCCAGCGTCTCCCAGGCGGGGGGCAGTTGGACTGAAGCTTTCTTT
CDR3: CASVSQAGGSWTEAFF